This TCR beta chain was captured by sequencing in a study of T cells in Graves' hyperthyroidism and ophthalmopathy. It was RNA transcripts that yielded the amplified TCR beta CDR3 regions. During a first-round RT-PCR of the TCR CDR3, the HTBI primer set was used. TCRdb re-called the multiplex PCR reads through MiXCR, storing one row per CDR3 protein. The profile shows 660,000 or so distinct CDR3 sequences, around 21% of them singletons. Per germline, CDR1 SGHVS and CDR2 FNYEAQ. V was pared by 1 base and J by 4 bases, with 10 bases between. The length of the CDR3 is 14 residues. Exclusion criteria comprised uncontrolled infection, other autoimmune disease, pregnancy or lactation.

The sequenced sample consisted of blood. The TCR was taken from a man aged 30 to 45 with Graves' ophthalmopathy. The V call is TRBV7-6, the J call TRBJ2-5; D remains ambiguous. Here the CDR3 reads CASSLGLEVETQYF. Written as DNA, the CDR3 is TGTGCCAGCAGCTTAGGTCTAGAAGTAGAGACCCAGTACTTC.